The next 8 T cell receptor beta chains were all read from a single sample in a study of blood T cell repertoires in COVID-19. Clones were sequenced by immunoSEQ multiplex PCR, and TCRdb holds only the in-frame ones, with some missing. The data show 110,000 to 150,000 clones, with around 80% seen just once and roughly a tenth held by the top ten. Sequencing used peripheral blood. All receptors come from a man between 60 and 75 years old with active or convalescent COVID-19.

V is TRBV4-3 and J is TRBJ2-1; no clear D. Germline-derived CDR1 and CDR2 are LGHNA and YSLEER. V lost 6 bases and J lost 3, with 6 bases in between. CDR3 length equals 12 residues. For the CDR3, the DNA is TGCGCCAGCAGTATTAACTACAATGAGCAGTTCTTC. Translated, it gives CASSINYNEQFF.

CDR3 DNA: TGTGCCAGCAGCCAAGGCCAGAAATTGAACACTGAAGCTTTCTTT. It encodes CASSQGQKLNTEAFF. The chain couples TRBV3-1 (or the pseudogene TRBV3-2) to TRBJ1-1; D remains unclear. CDR1 LGHDT and CDR2 YNNKEL come from the germline V gene (reference sequence). The V and J ends lost 1 base and 0 bases respectively, with 9 bases between them. The CDR3 has 15 amino acids.

The rearrangement joins TRBV10-1 to TRBJ1-2, with D possibly matching TRBD1 (5 bases). The CDR3 spans 13 residues. Germline lookup yields CDR1 WNHNN and CDR2 SYGVQD (reference sequence). Trimming shortened V by 3 bases and J by 4 bases, and 9 bases separated the two germline ends. CDR3 protein: CASSEDSLYGYTF. The CDR3 DNA reads TGCGCCAGCAGTGAAGACAGCCTCTATGGCTACACCTTC.

The J gene is TRBJ1-2, the V gene TRBV7-8, with D uncertain. CDR1 is SGHVS and CDR2 is FQNEAQ in the germline V gene. This CDR3 has 15 residues. Trimming left V 5 bases short and J 0 bases short, with 13 bases between. The CDR3 protein is CASSRDTDTNYGYTF. The CDR3 DNA follows: TGTGCCAGCAGCCGGGATACAGACACTAACTATGGCTACACCTTC.

This clone was recorded a few times. This chain connects TRBV18 to TRBJ2-3, with TRBD1 identical over 9 bases. V shed 5 bases, J shed 2 bases, and the junction held 5 bases outside the gene matches. This CDR3 is 15 amino acids long. In germline, CDR1 is KGHSH, CDR2 LQKENI. CDR3 loop: CASSNGQGYTDTQYF. CDR3 nucleotide sequence: TGTGCCAGCTCAAATGGACAGGGGTACACAGATACGCAGTATTTT.

The chain has TRBV27 and TRBJ2-3; D is undetermined. The ends were cut back, 8 bases at V and 1 base at J, with 13 bases in the middle. Germline V CDR1 and CDR2: MNHEY, SMNVEV (reference sequence). The CDR3 totals 14 residues. The CDR3 protein is CASHTALGTDTQYF. In DNA form, the CDR3 reads TGTGCCAGCCACACCGCTCTGGGCACAGATACGCAGTATTTT.

This clone was detected once. This chain joins TRBV12-3 or TRBV12-4 and TRBJ1-1; no reliable D call. V was pared by 3 bases and J by 5 bases, with 7 bases between. The CDR3 is 12 amino acids. For the CDR3, the DNA is TGTGCCAGCAGTTTCCAGGTAACTGAAGCTTTCTTT. It yields the protein CASSFQVTEAFF.

This clone has more than one count but fewer than ten. The chain carries TRBV3-1 (or the pseudogene TRBV3-2) and TRBJ2-1; 8 bases map to TRBD1. Germline-derived CDR1 and CDR2 are LGHDT and YNNKEL (reference sequence). The CDR3 is 16 amino acids. V lost 1 base to trimming and J lost 3 bases; unmatched junction nucleotides: 5. The CDR3 DNA follows: TGTGCCAGCAGCCAAGTGCAGGGGGCTAACTACAATGAGCAGTTCTTC. As protein: CASSQVQGANYNEQFF.